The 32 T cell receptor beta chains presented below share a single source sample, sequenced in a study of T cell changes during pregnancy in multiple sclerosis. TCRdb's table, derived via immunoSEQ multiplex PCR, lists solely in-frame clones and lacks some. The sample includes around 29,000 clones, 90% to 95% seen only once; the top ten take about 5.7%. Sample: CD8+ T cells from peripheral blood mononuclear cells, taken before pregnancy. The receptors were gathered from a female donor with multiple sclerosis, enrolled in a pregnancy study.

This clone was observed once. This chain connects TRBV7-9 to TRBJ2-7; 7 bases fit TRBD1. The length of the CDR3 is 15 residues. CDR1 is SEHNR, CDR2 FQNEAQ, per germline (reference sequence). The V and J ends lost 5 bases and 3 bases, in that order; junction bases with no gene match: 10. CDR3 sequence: CASSTPGQGVYEQYF. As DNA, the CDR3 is TGTGCCAGCAGCACGCCTGGCCAGGGGGTCTACGAGCAGTACTTC.

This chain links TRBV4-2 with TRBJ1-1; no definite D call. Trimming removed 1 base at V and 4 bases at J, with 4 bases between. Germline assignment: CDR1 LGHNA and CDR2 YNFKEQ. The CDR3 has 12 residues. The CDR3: CASSQVSTEAFF. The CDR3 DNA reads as TGTGCCAGCAGCCAAGTCAGCACTGAAGCTTTCTTT.

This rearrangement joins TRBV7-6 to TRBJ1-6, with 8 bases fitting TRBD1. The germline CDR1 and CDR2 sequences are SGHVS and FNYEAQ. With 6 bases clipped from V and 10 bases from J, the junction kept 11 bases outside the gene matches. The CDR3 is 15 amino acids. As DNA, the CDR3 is TGTGCCAGCAGTTTCGGACAGGGAATAGGGTCACCCCTCCACTTT. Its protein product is CASSFGQGIGSPLHF.

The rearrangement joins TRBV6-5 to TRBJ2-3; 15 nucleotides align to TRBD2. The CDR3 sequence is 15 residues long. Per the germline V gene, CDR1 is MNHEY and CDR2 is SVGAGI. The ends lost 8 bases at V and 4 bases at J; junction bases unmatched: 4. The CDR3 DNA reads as TGTGCCAGCGGCCGGACTAGCGGGGGGGCAGATACGCAGTATTTT. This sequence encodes CASGRTSGGADTQYF.

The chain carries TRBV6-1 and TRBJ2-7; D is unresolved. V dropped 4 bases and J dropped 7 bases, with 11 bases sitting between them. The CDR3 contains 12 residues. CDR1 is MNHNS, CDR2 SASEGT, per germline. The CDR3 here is CASSGGLIEQYF. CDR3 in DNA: TGTGCCAGCAGTGGCGGCTTAATTGAGCAGTACTTC.

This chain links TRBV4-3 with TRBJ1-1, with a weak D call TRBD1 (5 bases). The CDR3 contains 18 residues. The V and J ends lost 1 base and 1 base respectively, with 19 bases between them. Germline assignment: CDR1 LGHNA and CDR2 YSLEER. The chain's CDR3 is CASSQVVKRGETNTEAFF. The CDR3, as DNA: TGCGCCAGCAGCCAAGTTGTAAAGCGGGGGGAAACGAACACTGAAGCTTTCTTT.

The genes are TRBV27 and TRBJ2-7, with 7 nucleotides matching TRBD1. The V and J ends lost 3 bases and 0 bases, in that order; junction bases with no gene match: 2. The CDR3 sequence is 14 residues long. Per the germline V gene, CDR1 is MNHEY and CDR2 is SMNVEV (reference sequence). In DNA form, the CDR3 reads TGTGCCAGCAGTTTTGGGGACAGCTCCTACGAGCAGTACTTC. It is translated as CASSFGDSSYEQYF.

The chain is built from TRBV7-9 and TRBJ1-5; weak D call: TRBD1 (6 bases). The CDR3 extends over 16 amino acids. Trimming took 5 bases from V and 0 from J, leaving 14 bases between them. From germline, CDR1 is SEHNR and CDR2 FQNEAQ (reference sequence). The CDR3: CASSGWDTYSNQPQHF. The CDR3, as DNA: TGTGCCAGCAGCGGATGGGACACCTATAGCAATCAGCCCCAGCATTTT.

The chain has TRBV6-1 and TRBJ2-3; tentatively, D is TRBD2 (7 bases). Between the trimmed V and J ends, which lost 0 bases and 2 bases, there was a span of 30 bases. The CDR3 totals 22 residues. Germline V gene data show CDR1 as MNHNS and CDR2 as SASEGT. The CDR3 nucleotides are TGTGCCAGCAGTGAAGCTGTCGCACACATAAGACGGGGGGCTATCTCCACAGATACGCAGTATTTT. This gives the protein CASSEAVAHIRRGAISTDTQYF.

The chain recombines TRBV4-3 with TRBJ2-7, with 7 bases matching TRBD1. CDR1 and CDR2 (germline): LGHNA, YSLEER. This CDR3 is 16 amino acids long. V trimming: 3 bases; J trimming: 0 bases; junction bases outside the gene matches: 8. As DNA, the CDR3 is TGCGCCAGCAGCCAGACCCACAGGGGTTTCTCCTACGAGCAGTACTTC. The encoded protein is CASSQTHRGFSYEQYF.

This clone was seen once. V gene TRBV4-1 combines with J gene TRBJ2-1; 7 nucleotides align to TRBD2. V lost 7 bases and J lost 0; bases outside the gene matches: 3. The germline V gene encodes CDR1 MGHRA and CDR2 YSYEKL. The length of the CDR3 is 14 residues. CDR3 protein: CASNGGDSYNEQFF. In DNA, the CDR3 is TGCGCCAGCAATGGGGGGGACTCCTACAATGAGCAGTTCTTC.

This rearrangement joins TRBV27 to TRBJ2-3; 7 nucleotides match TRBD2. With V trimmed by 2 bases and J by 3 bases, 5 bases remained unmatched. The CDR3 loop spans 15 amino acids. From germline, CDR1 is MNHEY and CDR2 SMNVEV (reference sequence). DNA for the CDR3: TGTGCCAGCAGTTTAGGGGCGCGGGGGACAGATACGCAGTATTTT. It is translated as CASSLGARGTDTQYF.

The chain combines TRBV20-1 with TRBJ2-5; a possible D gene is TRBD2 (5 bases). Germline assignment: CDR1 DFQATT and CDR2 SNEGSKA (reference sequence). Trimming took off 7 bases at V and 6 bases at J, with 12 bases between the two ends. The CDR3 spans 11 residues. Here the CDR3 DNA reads TGCAGTGTCCGCACCGGGAAGACCCAGTACTTC. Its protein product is CSVRTGKTQYF.

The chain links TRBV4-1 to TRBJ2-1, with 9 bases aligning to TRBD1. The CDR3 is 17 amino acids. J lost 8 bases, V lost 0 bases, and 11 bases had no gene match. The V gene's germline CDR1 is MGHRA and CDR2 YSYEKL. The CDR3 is CASSQDSQTGTGHEQFF. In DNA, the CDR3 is TGCGCCAGCAGCCAAGACAGTCAAACCGGGACAGGGCATGAGCAGTTCTTC.

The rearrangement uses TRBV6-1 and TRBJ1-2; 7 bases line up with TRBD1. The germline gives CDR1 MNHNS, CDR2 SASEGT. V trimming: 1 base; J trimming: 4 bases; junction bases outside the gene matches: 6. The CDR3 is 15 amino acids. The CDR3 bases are TGTGCCAGCAGTGAAGAGGCAGGGGGGACCTATGGCTACACCTTC. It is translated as CASSEEAGGTYGYTF.

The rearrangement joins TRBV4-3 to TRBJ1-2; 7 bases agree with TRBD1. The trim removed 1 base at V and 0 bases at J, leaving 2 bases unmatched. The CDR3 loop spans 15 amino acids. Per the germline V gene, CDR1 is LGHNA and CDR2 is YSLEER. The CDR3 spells CASSQVQGSNYGYTF. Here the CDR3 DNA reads TGCGCCAGCAGCCAAGTACAGGGGTCTAACTATGGCTACACCTTC.

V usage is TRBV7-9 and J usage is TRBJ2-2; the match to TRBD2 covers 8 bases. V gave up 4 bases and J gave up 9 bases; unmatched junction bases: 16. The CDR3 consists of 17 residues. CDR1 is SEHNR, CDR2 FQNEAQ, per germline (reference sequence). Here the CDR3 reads CASSSNGGALDTRELFF. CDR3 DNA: TGTGCCAGCAGCTCAAACGGGGGGGCACTGGATACGAGGGAGCTGTTTTTT. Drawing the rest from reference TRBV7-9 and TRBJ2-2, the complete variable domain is DTGVSQNPRHKITKRGQNVTFRCDPISEHNRLYWYRQTLGQGPEFLTYFQNEAQLEKSRLLSDRFSAERPKGSFSTLEIQRTEQGDSAMYLCASSSNGGALDTRELFFGEGSRLTVL.

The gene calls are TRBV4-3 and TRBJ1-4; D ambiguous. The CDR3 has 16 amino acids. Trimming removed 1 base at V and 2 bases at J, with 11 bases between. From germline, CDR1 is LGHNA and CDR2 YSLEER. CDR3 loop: CASSQARVQTNEKLFF. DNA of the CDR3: TGCGCCAGCAGCCAAGCGAGGGTTCAGACTAATGAAAAACTGTTTTTT.

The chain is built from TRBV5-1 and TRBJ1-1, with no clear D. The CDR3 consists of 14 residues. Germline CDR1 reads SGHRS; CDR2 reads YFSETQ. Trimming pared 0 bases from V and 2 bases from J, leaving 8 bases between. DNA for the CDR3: TGCGCCAGCAGCTTGGATCCCAGTAACACTGAAGCTTTCTTT. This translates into CASSLDPSNTEAFF. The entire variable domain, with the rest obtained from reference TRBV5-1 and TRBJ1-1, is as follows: KAGVTQTPRYLIKTRGQQVTLSCSPISGHRSVSWYQQTPGQGLQFLFEYFSETQRNKGNFPGRFSGRQFSNSRSEMNVSTLELGDSALYLCASSLDPSNTEAFFGQGTRLTVV.

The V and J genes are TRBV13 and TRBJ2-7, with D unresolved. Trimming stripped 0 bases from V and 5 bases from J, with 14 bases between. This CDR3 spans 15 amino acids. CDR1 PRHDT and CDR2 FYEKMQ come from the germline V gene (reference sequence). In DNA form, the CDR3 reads TGTGCCAGCAGCTTAGGAAAAGCGCCTCCCCACGAGCAGTACTTC. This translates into CASSLGKAPPHEQYF.

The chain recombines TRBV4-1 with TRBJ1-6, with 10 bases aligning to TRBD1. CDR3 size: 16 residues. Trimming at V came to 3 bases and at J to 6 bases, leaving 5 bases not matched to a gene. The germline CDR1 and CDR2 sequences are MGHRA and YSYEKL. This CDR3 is CASSQEGQGGNSPLHF. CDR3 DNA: TGCGCCAGCAGCCAGGAAGGACAGGGGGGTAATTCACCCCTCCACTTT.

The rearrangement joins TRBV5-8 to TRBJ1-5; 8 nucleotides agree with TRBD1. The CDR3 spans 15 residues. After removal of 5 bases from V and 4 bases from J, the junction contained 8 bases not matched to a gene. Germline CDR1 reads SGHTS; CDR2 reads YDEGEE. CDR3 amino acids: CASSYGQGQNQPQHF. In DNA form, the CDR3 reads TGTGCCAGCAGTTATGGACAGGGCCAGAATCAGCCCCAGCATTTT.

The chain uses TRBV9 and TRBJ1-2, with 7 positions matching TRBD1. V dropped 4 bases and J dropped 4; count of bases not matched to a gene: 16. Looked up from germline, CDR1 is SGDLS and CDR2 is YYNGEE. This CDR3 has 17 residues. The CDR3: CASSPSEGSGGLYGYTF. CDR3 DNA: TGTGCCAGCAGCCCAAGCGAGGGGTCAGGGGGTCTCTATGGCTACACCTTC.

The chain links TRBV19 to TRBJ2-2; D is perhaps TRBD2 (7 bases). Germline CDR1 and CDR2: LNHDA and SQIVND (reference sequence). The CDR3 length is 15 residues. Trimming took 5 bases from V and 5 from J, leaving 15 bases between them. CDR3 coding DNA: TGTGCCAGTAGTGCCATACAGGGAGGGACCGGGGAGCTGTTTTTT. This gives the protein CASSAIQGGTGELFF. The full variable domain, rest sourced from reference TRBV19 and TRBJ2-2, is DGGITQSPKYLFRKEGQNVTLSCEQNLNHDAMYWYRQDPGQGLRLIYYSQIVNDFQKGDIAEGYSVSREKKESFPLTVTSAQKNPTAFYLCASSAIQGGTGELFFGEGSRLTVL.

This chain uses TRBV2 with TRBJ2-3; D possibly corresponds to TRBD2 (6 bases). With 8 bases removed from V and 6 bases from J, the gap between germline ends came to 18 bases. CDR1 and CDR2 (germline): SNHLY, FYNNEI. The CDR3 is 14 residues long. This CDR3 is CASAPGLYADTQYF. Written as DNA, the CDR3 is TGTGCCAGCGCCCCGGGACTTTACGCGGATACGCAGTATTTT.

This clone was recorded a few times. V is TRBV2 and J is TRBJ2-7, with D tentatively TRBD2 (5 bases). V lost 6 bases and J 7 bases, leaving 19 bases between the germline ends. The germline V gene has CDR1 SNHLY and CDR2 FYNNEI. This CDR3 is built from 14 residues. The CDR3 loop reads CASRLLARPGEQYF. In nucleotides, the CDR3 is TGTGCCAGCAGGTTACTTGCGAGGCCGGGGGAGCAGTACTTC.

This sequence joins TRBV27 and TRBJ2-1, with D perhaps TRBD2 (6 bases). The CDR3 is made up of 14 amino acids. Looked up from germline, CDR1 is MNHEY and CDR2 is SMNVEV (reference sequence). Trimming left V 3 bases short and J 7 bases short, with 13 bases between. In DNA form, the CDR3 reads TGTGCCAGCAGTTTTCCGGGAGCCGGGAATGAGCAGTTCTTC. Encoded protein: CASSFPGAGNEQFF.

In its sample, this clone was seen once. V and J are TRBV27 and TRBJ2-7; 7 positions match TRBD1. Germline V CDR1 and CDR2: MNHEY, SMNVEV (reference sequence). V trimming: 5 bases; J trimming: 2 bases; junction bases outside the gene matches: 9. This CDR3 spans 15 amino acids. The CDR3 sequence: CASSGLRTGAYEQYF. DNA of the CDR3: TGTGCCAGCAGTGGGTTACGGACAGGTGCCTACGAGCAGTACTTC.

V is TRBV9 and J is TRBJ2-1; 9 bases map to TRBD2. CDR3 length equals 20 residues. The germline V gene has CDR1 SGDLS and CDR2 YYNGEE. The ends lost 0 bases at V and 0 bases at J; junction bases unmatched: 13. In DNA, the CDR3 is TGTGCCAGCAGCGTAGGAAGCGGGGGGCCATCAACGGGCTCCTACAATGAGCAGTTCTTC. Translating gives CASSVGSGGPSTGSYNEQFF.

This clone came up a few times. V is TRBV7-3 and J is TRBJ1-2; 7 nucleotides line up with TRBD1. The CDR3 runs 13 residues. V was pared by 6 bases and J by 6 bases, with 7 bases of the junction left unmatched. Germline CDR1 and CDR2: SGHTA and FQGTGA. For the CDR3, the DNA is TGTGCCAGCAGTATCGACAGGGCCCATGGCTACACCTTC. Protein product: CASSIDRAHGYTF.

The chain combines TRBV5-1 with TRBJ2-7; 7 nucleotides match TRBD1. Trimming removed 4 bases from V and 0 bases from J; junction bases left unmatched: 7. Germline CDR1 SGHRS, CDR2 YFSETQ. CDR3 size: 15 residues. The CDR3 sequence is CASSTTRQGSYEQYF. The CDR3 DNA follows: TGCGCCAGCAGCACAACTCGACAGGGCTCCTACGAGCAGTACTTC.

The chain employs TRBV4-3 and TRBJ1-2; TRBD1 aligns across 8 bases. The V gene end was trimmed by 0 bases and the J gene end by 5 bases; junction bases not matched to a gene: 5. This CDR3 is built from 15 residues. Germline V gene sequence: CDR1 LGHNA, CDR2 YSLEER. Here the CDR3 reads CASSQEWDRPYGYTF. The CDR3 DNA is TGCGCCAGCAGCCAAGAGTGGGACAGGCCTTATGGCTACACCTTC.